This T cell receptor (beta chain) appears in the sequencing data of a study of T cell changes during pregnancy in multiple sclerosis. Sequencing was performed with immunoSEQ multiplex PCR; in TCRdb, only in-frame clones are kept and a portion is missing. The sample has approximately 60,000 clones; 85% to 95% are singletons. CDR1 is SGHTA, CDR2 FQGNSA, per germline. V was shortened by 3 bases and J by 0 bases, with 9 bases between the two germline ends. CDR3 length: 14 residues. The V and J genes are TRBV7-2 and TRBJ2-7; TRBD1 is a possible D gene (6 bases). The source was CD8+ T cells from peripheral blood mononuclear cells, collected in the third trimester of pregnancy. This TCR was sampled from a female donor with multiple sclerosis, enrolled in a pregnancy study. CDR3 in DNA: TGTGCCAGCAGCTTCCGGACAGACTCCTACGAGCAGTACTTC. Translated, it gives CASSFRTDSYEQYF.